These 8 T cell receptor beta chains originate from one sample sequenced in a study of shared clonotypes between healthy human individuals. Produced via immunoSEQ multiplex PCR; TCRdb's table is partial and in-frame only. This sample yields over 400,000 clones, of which over 70% are seen a single time; more than 9.5% belongs to the top ten. Source material: PBMCs. The receptors originated from a middle-aged woman in good health. Some clones in this sample may be carry-over from other donors' samples.

V gene TRBV7-2 combines with J gene TRBJ1-2, with 7 bases fitting TRBD1. V lost 5 bases to trimming and J lost 0 bases; unmatched junction nucleotides: 6. CDR1 and CDR2 (germline): SGHTA, FQGNSA. CDR3 length: 15 amino acids. The DNA of the CDR3 is TGTGCCAGCAGCCGGACAGGCCTAACTAACTATGGCTACACCTTC. Protein: CASSRTGLTNYGYTF. Combining the CDR3 with reference TRBV7-2 and TRBJ1-2 gives the whole variable domain GAGVSQSPSNKVTEKGKDVELRCDPISGHTALYWYRQSLGQGLEFLIYFQGNSAPDKSGLPSDRFSAERTGGSVSTLTIQRTQQEDSAVYLCASSRTGLTNYGYTFGSGTRLTVV.

CDR3 nucleotide sequence: TGTGCCAGCAGCCTGGGACAGGGAAAAGAGACCCAGTACTTC. Translated, it gives CASSLGQGKETQYF. The chain combines TRBV5-4 with TRBJ2-5; TRBD1 matches 9 bases. The CDR3 has 14 amino acids. J was trimmed by 3 bases and V by 4 bases; bases with no gene match: 4. Germline V gene lookup returns CDR1 SGHNT and CDR2 YYREEE (reference sequence).

This clone has only one observation. V is TRBV30 and J is TRBJ1-6, with a tentative D call TRBD1 (5 bases). Trimming cost V 0 bases and J 6 bases, with 12 bases left between them. Germline CDR1 is GTSNPN and CDR2 is SVGIG (reference sequence). The CDR3 is 15 residues long. CDR3 nucleotides: TGTGCCTGGAGTGTAGGGGCAGATCTTAATTCACCCCTCCACTTT. Translating it yields CAWSVGADLNSPLHF.

The V call is TRBV9, the J call TRBJ2-1; D perhaps matches TRBD2 (5 bases). Germline lookup yields CDR1 SGDLS and CDR2 YYNGEE. V lost 0 bases, J lost 6 bases, and 10 bases lay in between. The CDR3 consists of 14 residues. CDR3 residues: CASSVGRVGNEQFF. Written as DNA, the CDR3 is TGTGCCAGCAGCGTAGGGCGGGTGGGCAATGAGCAGTTCTTC.

The chain uses TRBV11-3 and TRBJ1-1; D is undetermined. V lost 5 bases and J lost 4, with 11 bases in between. Germline V gene lookup returns CDR1 SGHNT and CDR2 YENEEA. The CDR3 runs 13 residues. CDR3 protein: CASSKQESTEAFF. The CDR3 DNA follows: TGTGCCAGCAGCAAGCAGGAAAGCACTGAAGCTTTCTTT.

The V and J genes are TRBV4-3 and TRBJ1-3, with D tentatively TRBD1 (5 bases). The CDR3 is 15 residues long. V was cut by 3 bases and J by 6 bases, with 15 bases left in between. Germline V lookup: CDR1 LGHNA, CDR2 YSLEER. The CDR3 sequence: CASSQGRGYENTIYF. The CDR3, as DNA: TGCGCCAGCAGCCAGGGACGCGGATATGAAAACACCATATATTTT.

The chain couples TRBV7-9 to TRBJ1-1; the D is unclear. The CDR3 totals 17 residues. Per germline, CDR1 SEHNR and CDR2 FQNEAQ (reference sequence). Trimming shortened V by 1 base and J by 1 base, and 16 bases separated the two germline ends. CDR3 in amino acids: CASSLGYGRSQNTEAFF. CDR3 DNA: TGTGCCAGCAGCTTAGGATATGGTCGGTCCCAGAACACTGAAGCTTTCTTT.

J is TRBJ2-3 and V is TRBV2; the match to TRBD1 covers 7 bases. The CDR3 covers 15 residues. J was trimmed by 0 bases and V by 4 bases; bases with no gene match: 4. Germline loops: CDR1 SNHLY, CDR2 FYNNEI. The CDR3 here is CASSGGTVSTDTQYF. The DNA for the CDR3 is TGTGCCAGCAGTGGGGGGACAGTAAGCACAGATACGCAGTATTTT. The entire variable domain, with the rest obtained from reference TRBV2 and TRBJ2-3, is as follows: EPEVTQTPSHQVTQMGQEVILRCVPISNHLYFYWYRQILGQKVEFLVSFYNNEISEKSEIFDDQFSVERPDGSNFTLKIRSTKLEDSAMYFCASSGGTVSTDTQYFGPGTRLTVL.